The 32 T cell receptor beta chains below all came from one sample that was sequenced in a study of blood T cell repertoires in COVID-19. Profiled with immunoSEQ multiplex PCR; TCRdb holds only in-frame clones, not every one. Counted here are about 190,000 clones, approximately 84% occurring once; the ten biggest clones make up 3.2%. Source material: PBMCs or T cells enriched from blood (not recorded which). The receptors shown here come from a woman aged 25 to 39 who had recovered from COVID-19.

The CDR3 nucleotides read TGTGCCAGCAGCCCGGGATTCGCGAACACCGGGGAGCTGTTTTTT. Translating gives CASSPGFANTGELFF. This chain connects TRBV11-3 to TRBJ2-2; the D gene is possibly TRBD2 (5 bases). Germline CDR1 is SGHNT and CDR2 is YENEEA. This CDR3 is 15 amino acids long. With 5 bases removed from V and 0 bases from J, the gap between germline ends came to 10 bases.

This clone was picked up a small number of times. The rearrangement links TRBV19 to TRBJ1-2; D is uncertain. There are 12 residues in the CDR3. CDR1 is LNHDA and CDR2 is SQIVND in the germline V gene (reference sequence). The V end was cut by 2 bases, the J end by 5 bases, with 6 bases between. CDR3 protein: CASSITAYGYTF. CDR3 nucleotide sequence: TGTGCCAGTAGTATAACCGCGTATGGCTACACCTTC. Variable domain in full (rest from reference TRBV19 and TRBJ1-2): DGGITQSPKYLFRKEGQNVTLSCEQNLNHDAMYWYRQDPGQGLRLIYYSQIVNDFQKGDIAEGYSVSREKKESFPLTVTSAQKNPTAFYLCASSITAYGYTFGSGTRLTVV.

This chain joins TRBV28 and TRBJ1-5; a weak D match, TRBD1 (5 bases). Germline CDR1 MDHEN, CDR2 SYDVKM. The V and J ends lost 5 bases and 7 bases respectively, with 15 bases between them. The CDR3 spans 14 residues. In DNA form, the CDR3 reads TGTGCCAGCAGTCCACAGGAGGGAAAGCAGCCCCAGCATTTT. It encodes CASSPQEGKQPQHF.

V is TRBV5-6 and J is TRBJ2-2, with D uncertain. CDR1 is SGHDT, CDR2 YYEEEE, per germline. V shed 0 bases and J shed 6 bases, with 15 bases lying between them. This CDR3 is 16 amino acids long. The CDR3 reads CASSLVRLSQAGELFF. The CDR3 coding sequence is TGTGCCAGCAGCTTGGTGAGATTGAGTCAAGCCGGGGAGCTGTTTTTT.

The gene calls are TRBV10-2 and TRBJ2-5; TRBD2 might be the D (5 bases). The CDR3 totals 14 residues. CDR1 and CDR2 (germline): WSHSY, SAAADI. Trimming stripped 8 bases from V and 0 bases from J, with 13 bases between. CDR3 nucleotides: TGCGCCAGCCTTACCGGGATCAACCAAGAGACCCAGTACTTC. This gives the protein CASLTGINQETQYF.

The chain employs TRBV3-1 (or the pseudogene TRBV3-2) and TRBJ1-3; D unresolved. The CDR3 spans 15 residues. Trimming took 2 bases from V and 0 from J, leaving 8 bases between them. Germline lookup yields CDR1 LGHDT and CDR2 YNNKEL (reference sequence). In DNA, the CDR3 is TGTGCCAGCAGCCAAAATTCGGGCTCTGGAAACACCATATATTTT. Translation: CASSQNSGSGNTIYF.

This clone was seen just once. A junction boundary mismatches the germline segment, possibly from a read error. The rearrangement links TRBV28 to TRBJ1-1, with 7 nucleotides matching TRBD1. Germline V gene lookup returns CDR1 MDHEN and CDR2 SYDVKM. This CDR3 contains 13 residues. The CDR3 is CATRDSRMVEAGF. CDR3 sequence (DNA): TGTGCCACCCGGGACAGTCGAATGGTTGAAGCTGGGTTT.

The chain combines TRBV5-1 with TRBJ2-4, with D tentatively TRBD1 (6 bases). With 0 bases removed from V and 1 base from J, the gap between germline ends came to 11 bases. The CDR3 has 16 amino acids. Looked up from germline, CDR1 is SGHRS and CDR2 is YFSETQ. The CDR3 DNA sequence: TGCGCCAGCAGCTTGGACAGGGAACCGGCCAAAAACATTCAGTACTTC. Translated, it gives CASSLDREPAKNIQYF.

The chain couples TRBV5-8 to TRBJ2-3, with a tentative D call TRBD2 (6 bases). Between the trimmed V and J ends, which lost 4 bases and 0 bases, there was a span of 18 bases. The length of the CDR3 is 17 residues. CDR1 and CDR2 from the germline V gene are SGHTS and YDEGEE. The CDR3 region is CASSGGVWGVSTDTQYF. Here the CDR3 DNA reads TGTGCCAGCAGCGGCGGTGTGTGGGGGGTTAGCACAGATACGCAGTATTTT.

This chain links TRBV13 with TRBJ1-6; possibly TRBD1 for D (5 bases). The V and J ends lost 2 bases and 0 bases respectively, with 17 bases between them. The CDR3 is 19 residues long. The V gene's germline CDR1 is PRHDT and CDR2 FYEKMQ (reference sequence). CDR3 region: CASSLKGKLSVSYNSPLHF. For the CDR3, the DNA is TGTGCCAGCAGCTTAAAGGGGAAATTATCTGTCTCCTATAATTCACCCCTCCACTTT.

The chain joins TRBV9 to TRBJ1-3, with D possibly being TRBD1 (5 bases). Between the trimmed V and J ends, which lost 0 bases and 0 bases, there was a span of 7 bases. There are 15 residues in the CDR3. Germline V CDR1 and CDR2: SGDLS, YYNGEE. The CDR3 coding sequence is TGTGCCAGCAGCGTAGGACAGAGCTCTGGAAACACCATATATTTT. Translated: CASSVGQSSGNTIYF.

The chain recombines TRBV2 with TRBJ2-1, with 9 bases that match TRBD1. V was pared by 9 bases and J by 8 bases, with 8 bases of the junction left unmatched. The CDR3 is 13 amino acids. Germline V gene sequence: CDR1 SNHLY, CDR2 FYNNEI. The chain's CDR3 is CASRTGAGYEQFF. CDR3 bases: TGTGCCAGTCGGACAGGGGCGGGTTATGAGCAGTTCTTC.

This chain connects TRBV6-5 to TRBJ1-6; 9 positions agree with TRBD1. Germline lookup yields CDR1 MNHEY and CDR2 SVGAGI. V was clipped by 8 bases and J by 8 bases; unmatched bases: 7. The CDR3 extends over 14 amino acids. The CDR3 reads CASHRGPRDSPLHF. CDR3 sequence (DNA): TGTGCCAGCCACAGGGGGCCGCGGGATTCACCCCTCCACTTT.

This clone has a handful of counts. The chain couples TRBV19 to TRBJ1-2; no firm D call. This CDR3 comprises 15 residues. Trimming pared 6 bases from V and 5 bases from J, leaving 19 bases between. The germline gives CDR1 LNHDA, CDR2 SQIVND (reference sequence). The CDR3 reads CASSTSGVRRYGYTF. CDR3 coding DNA: TGTGCCAGTAGCACCAGCGGGGTAAGGAGATATGGCTACACCTTC.

The chain links TRBV9 to TRBJ2-3; possible D gene TRBD2, 5 bases. CDR1 and CDR2 (germline): SGDLS, YYNGEE. Between the trimmed V and J ends, which lost 6 bases and 2 bases, there was a span of 25 bases. The CDR3 length is 18 residues. The CDR3 loop is CASNDGGYRPSLTDTQYF. The CDR3, as DNA: TGTGCCAGCAATGACGGAGGATATAGGCCATCTCTCACAGATACGCAGTATTTT.

The chain couples TRBV24-1 to TRBJ1-5; TRBD1 is a possible D gene (5 bases). This CDR3 comprises 13 residues. Germline V lookup: CDR1 KGHDR, CDR2 SFDVKD. Between the trimmed V and J ends, which lost 5 bases and 3 bases, there was a span of 7 bases. DNA for the CDR3: TGTGCCACCAGTGTAGGGGACAATCAGCCCCAGCATTTT. It translates to CATSVGDNQPQHF.

This chain links TRBV5-1 with TRBJ2-5; 7 positions match TRBD2. The CDR3 is 16 amino acids. The trim removed 4 bases at V and 2 bases at J, leaving 11 bases unmatched. Germline CDR1 SGHRS, CDR2 YFSETQ. CDR3 sequence: CASSVGRLAPQETQYF. The CDR3 DNA is TGCGCCAGCAGCGTGGGGCGACTAGCTCCGCAAGAGACCCAGTACTTC.

The chain uses TRBV10-1 and TRBJ2-5; a possible D gene is TRBD2 (7 bases). V lost 0 bases and J lost 3, with 14 bases in between. Per the germline V gene, CDR1 is WNHNN and CDR2 is SYGVQD (reference sequence). CDR3 length: 16 residues. CDR3 bases: TGCGCCAGCAGTGAGTCGGGGGGGCGTTTGGAAGAGACCCAGTACTTC. Translating it yields CASSESGGRLEETQYF.

The V call is TRBV9, the J call TRBJ1-1; 7 nucleotides align to TRBD1. Germline assignment: CDR1 SGDLS and CDR2 YYNGEE. V trimming: 4 bases; J trimming: 5 bases; junction bases outside the gene matches: 5. This CDR3 spans 13 amino acids. CDR3 region: CASSTRGSTEAFF. CDR3 bases: TGTGCCAGCAGCACCAGGGGGAGTACTGAAGCTTTCTTT.

This sequence joins TRBV5-1 and TRBJ2-2, with a tentative D call TRBD2 (5 bases). V was trimmed by 3 bases and J by 0 bases, leaving 12 bases between them. Germline loops: CDR1 SGHRS, CDR2 YFSETQ. This CDR3 region has 16 residues. The CDR3 coding sequence is TGCGCCAGCAGCTCCCCCGGGAACACGAACACCGGGGAGCTGTTTTTT. This sequence encodes CASSSPGNTNTGELFF.

A single count supports this clone. This chain connects TRBV2 to TRBJ2-7; 8 nucleotides line up with TRBD2. The germline V gene has CDR1 SNHLY and CDR2 FYNNEI. The CDR3 has 13 residues. V trimming: 7 bases; J trimming: 6 bases; junction bases outside the gene matches: 8. The CDR3, as DNA: TGTGCCAGCACCCCGGGGGGGGTTGGCGAGCAGTACTTC. Its translation is CASTPGGVGEQYF. The full variable domain, with the rest looked up from reference TRBV2 and TRBJ2-7, is EPEVTQTPSHQVTQMGQEVILRCVPISNHLYFYWYRQILGQKVEFLVSFYNNEISEKSEIFDDQFSVERPDGSNFTLKIRSTKLEDSAMYFCASTPGGVGEQYFGPGTRLTVT.

J is TRBJ1-4 and V is TRBV28; D is unresolved. This CDR3 comprises 16 residues. Trimming left V 6 bases short and J 1 base short, with 15 bases between. Germline CDR1 and CDR2: MDHEN and SYDVKM. CDR3 sequence (DNA): TGTGCCAGCAGAGCGGGCCCCCCTCTAACTAATGAAAAACTGTTTTTT. The encoded protein is CASRAGPPLTNEKLFF.

J is TRBJ2-7 and V is TRBV9; tentatively, D is TRBD1 (5 bases). Trimming stripped 0 bases from V and 2 bases from J, with 12 bases between. The CDR3 has 15 amino acids. Germline CDR1 SGDLS, CDR2 YYNGEE. CDR3 in DNA: TGTGCCAGCAGCGTAGCCCCGACAGCTACCTACGAGCAGTACTTC. It encodes CASSVAPTATYEQYF.

The chain couples TRBV7-2 to TRBJ1-5; D unresolved. The CDR3 is 16 residues long. V was trimmed by 3 bases and J by 7 bases, leaving 19 bases between them. Germline CDR1 reads SGHTA; CDR2 reads FQGNSA. This chain's CDR3 is CASSLAEGSFPQPQHF. CDR3 coding DNA: TGTGCCAGCAGCTTGGCAGAGGGTTCCTTCCCCCAGCCCCAGCATTTT.

The CDR3 is CASSLGRLLQETQYF. The DNA of the CDR3 is TGCGCCAGCAGCTTGGGTCGCCTACTACAAGAGACCCAGTACTTC. The chain recombines TRBV5-1 with TRBJ2-5; D ambiguous. Trimming left V 0 bases short and J 2 bases short, with 11 bases between. The CDR3 covers 15 residues. The germline V gene encodes CDR1 SGHRS and CDR2 YFSETQ.

The chain links TRBV11-2 to TRBJ1-3; 7 bases are shared with TRBD1. CDR1 SGHAT and CDR2 FQNNGV come from the germline V gene. CDR3 length: 16 amino acids. With 5 bases clipped from V and 0 bases from J, the junction kept 7 bases outside the gene matches. CDR3 sequence: CASSTRDRSSGNTIYF. In nucleotides, the CDR3 is TGTGCCAGCAGCACCCGGGACAGAAGCTCTGGAAACACCATATATTTT.

This chain joins TRBV30 and TRBJ2-3; 7 bases fit TRBD2. V gave up 4 bases and J gave up 5 bases; unmatched junction bases: 3. Germline CDR1 is GTSNPN and CDR2 is SVGIG (reference sequence). The CDR3 contains 12 residues. DNA for the CDR3: TGTGCCTGGAACGTAGCGGGAGATACGCAGTATTTT. Its translation: CAWNVAGDTQYF.

A single count supports this clone. The chain is built from TRBV28 and TRBJ2-7, with D tentatively TRBD2 (6 bases). The CDR3 has 14 residues. Germline values: CDR1 MDHEN, CDR2 SYDVKM. Trimming removed 5 bases at V and 6 bases at J, with 17 bases between. CDR3 loop: CASSALGGGREQYF. CDR3 coding DNA: TGTGCCAGCAGTGCCCTAGGAGGAGGGCGCGAGCAGTACTTC.

This rearrangement joins TRBV6-5 to TRBJ2-7; 7 bases align to TRBD2. With 3 bases clipped from V and 4 bases from J, the junction kept 9 bases outside the gene matches. Germline assignment: CDR1 MNHEY and CDR2 SVGAGI. This CDR3 is 15 amino acids long. DNA for the CDR3: TGTGCCAGCAGTTATTATCGGACTAGAGGATACGAGCAGTACTTC. The encoded protein is CASSYYRTRGYEQYF.

This rearrangement joins TRBV5-1 to TRBJ1-4; weak D call: TRBD1 (6 bases). The length of the CDR3 is 16 residues. The germline CDR1 and CDR2 sequences are SGHRS and YFSETQ. Between the trimmed V and J ends, which lost 3 bases and 8 bases, there was a span of 20 bases. CDR3 in DNA: TGCGCCAGCAGCTGGACGGGCCATACCAGGGGCGAAAAACTGTTTTTT. Protein: CASSWTGHTRGEKLFF.

The V call is TRBV20-1, the J call TRBJ2-3, with 7 bases lining up with TRBD2. CDR1 is DFQATT, CDR2 SNEGSKA, per germline (reference sequence). With 3 bases clipped from V and 1 base from J, the junction kept 7 bases outside the gene matches. This CDR3 spans 15 amino acids. The CDR3 nucleotides are TGCAGTGCTAGTGGCCGTCTAGCGGGCACAGATACGCAGTATTTT. This translates into CSASGRLAGTDTQYF.

The genes are TRBV7-3 and TRBJ1-2; possibly TRBD1 for D (6 bases). CDR1 is SGHTA and CDR2 is FQGTGA in the germline V gene. V was shortened by 5 bases and J by 8 bases, with 21 bases between the two germline ends. The CDR3 has 15 amino acids. The CDR3 region has the DNA TGTGCCAGCAGCGCAACGACGACAGGCGGCGTGGGCTACACCTTC. It translates to CASSATTTGGVGYTF.